This TCR beta chain was documented in a study of CD8+CD57+ T cells in acquired aplastic anemia. According to the study, genomic DNA was the template for TCR beta VDJ and CDR3 profiling. TCRdb recomputed calls from the reads with MiXCR, one row per CDR3 protein. The profile shows 200,000 to 250,000 distinct CDR3 sequences, less than 75% of them singletons. Germline CDR1 SGHTA, CDR2 FQGNSA. The CDR3 contains 11 residues. V was pared by 5 bases and J by 7 bases, with 2 bases of the junction left unmatched. General observations from the study: The CD8+ Simpson's diversity of patients and controls was not significantly different.

By flow cytometry, patients selected for sequencing had shown an expansion of CD8+CD57+ cells. At the time of blood sampling, patients had not yet received any therapy. As regards this clonotype: The antigen remains undetermined.

The chain links TRBV7-2 to TRBJ2-7, with 7 bases aligning to TRBD2. This TCR was recovered from a human donor with aplastic anemia. Sequencing was carried out using sorted CD4+, CD8+, or CD8+CD57+ T cells (not recorded which) from PBMCs. The CDR3 region is CASSRGVEQYF. CDR3 DNA sequence: TGTGCCAGCAGCCGGGGGGTTGAGCAGTACTTC.